Here is one T cell receptor (beta chain) with its context. Trimming removed 6 bases from V and 11 bases from J; junction bases left unmatched: 5. The V gene's germline CDR1 is GTSNPN and CDR2 SVGIG (reference sequence). The CDR3 runs to 11 residues. These data come from a study of TIL therapy for anti-PD-1-resistant metastatic lung cancer. Across the whole study: Patients then received nivolumab; progressors got lymphodepletion, TIL and IL-2.

Noted time point: pre-treatment sample, taken before nivolumab and TIL therapy. The immunoSEQ assay was v3. Libraries were sequenced to 2 million to 2.5 million read pairs (survey) or 5-6 million (deep). Generated by immunoSEQ multiplex PCR, the TCRdb table keeps only in-frame clones and is missing some. The table lists tens of thousands of clones, 79% of them singletons. Sequences were derived from blood, sampled at baseline. This chain connects TRBV30 to TRBJ2-5; 11 bases line up with TRBD2. The receptor comes from a man between 65 and 80 years old with non-small cell lung cancer. The CDR3 protein is CACSTSGEQYF. CDR3 in DNA: TGTGCCTGCTCGACTAGCGGGGAGCAGTACTTC.